A selection of T cell receptor beta chains follows, all from one sample in a study of CD8+CD57+ T cells in acquired aplastic anemia. MiXCR was run by TCRdb on the reads, yielding one entry per CDR3 protein. The sample has roughly 80,000 distinct CDR3 sequences, about three quarters seen once; the top ten hold around 80%. The sample consisted of sorted CD4+, CD8+, or CD8+CD57+ T cells (not recorded which) from PBMCs. These receptors all come from a human donor with aplastic anemia. Each CDR3 is given with its conserved first and last residue. D genes are given only for firm matches. Clone sizes are given selectively: once, few, many, or a class where the clone is expanded.

J	size	D	V	length	DNA	CDR3
TRBJ1-5	NA	TRBD1	TRBV2	14	TGTGCCAGCAGTGGGACAGGGGCCCATCAGCCCCAGCATTTT	CASSGTGAHQPQHF
TRBJ1-4	NA	NA	TRBV15	16	TGTGCCACCAGCAGAGTGAGGGGCTGGGCTAATGAAAAACTGTTTTTT	CATSRVRGWANEKLFF
TRBJ1-1	NA	NA	TRBV12-3/TRBV12-4	13	TGTGCCAGCAGTAGGGAGGTGAACACTGAAGCTTTCTTT	CASSREVNTEAFF
TRBJ2-1	NA	NA	TRBV25-1	14	TGTGCCAGTAGTAAATTGGACACCCAAAATGAGCAGTTCTTC	CASSKLDTQNEQFF
TRBJ1-5	NA	TRBD1	TRBV20-1	13	TGCAGTGCTTGGGACAGGGTCAATCAGCCCCAGCATTTT	CSAWDRVNQPQHF
TRBJ2-5	few	NA	TRBV7-9	12	TGTGCCAGCAGCTTTTCAACTGAGACCCAGTACTTC	CASSFSTETQYF
TRBJ1-3	NA	NA	TRBV2	14	TGTGCCAGCAGCCCGCGGGGGGCTGGAAACACCATATATTTT	CASSPRGAGNTIYF
TRBJ2-7	few	NA	TRBV7-9	12	TGTGCCAGCAGCTTAGGAGGGTCGGAGCAGTACTTC	CASSLGGSEQYF
TRBJ2-5	NA	NA	TRBV5-4	12	TGTGCCAGCAGCTCGGGTCAAGAGACCCAGTACTTC	CASSSGQETQYF
TRBJ1-4	many	TRBD1	TRBV9	14	TGTGCCAGCAGCGACGGGACAGGGAGTGAAAAACTGTTTTTT	CASSDGTGSEKLFF
TRBJ1-6	NA	TRBD1	TRBV10-3	14	TGTGCCATCAGTGGGAGCAGGGGGCATTCACCCCTCCACTTT	CAISGSRGHSPLHF
TRBJ1-5	NA	NA	TRBV24-1	16	TGTGCCACCAGTGACCATCCAAGCCCCGCGGTATCGCCCCAGCATTTT	CATSDHPSPAVSPQHF
TRBJ1-2	NA	TRBD1	TRBV6-4	16	TGTGCCAGCAGTGGGGGACAGGGAAACTTTAACTATGGCTACACCTTC	CASSGGQGNFNYGYTF
TRBJ1-6	NA	TRBD1	TRBV19	15	TGTGCCAGTAGTATAGGGGACAGGGTGTATTCACCCCTCCACTTT	CASSIGDRVYSPLHF
TRBJ2-7	NA	NA	TRBV24-1	13	TGTGCCACAGGGTCTTCCGGGACCTACGAGCAGTACTTC	CATGSSGTYEQYF
TRBJ1-6	NA	TRBD1	TRBV20-1	16	TGCAGTGCTAGAGATTCAACAGGGGTTTATAATTCACCCCTCCACTTT	CSARDSTGVYNSPLHF
TRBJ1-1	NA	NA	TRBV29-1	9	TGCAGCGTTGACCCTCCCCCGATCTTT	CSVDPPPIF
TRBJ2-3	few	NA	TRBV7-9	12	TGTGCCAGCAGCGTAGGGTGGGATACGCAGTATTTT	CASSVGWDTQYF